Shown below are 8 T cell receptor beta chains from a single sample sequenced in a study of neurological immune-mediated disorders. Time point in this sample: technical triplicate 3. TCRdb re-called the 5' RACE reads through MiXCR, storing one row per CDR3 protein. In the table there are about 42,000 distinct CDR3 sequences, under 25% of which are singletons. Input material: PBMCs. These receptors were taken from a man between 60 and 75 years old with HTLV-1-associated myelopathy (HAM/TSP).

The chain couples TRBV20-1 to TRBJ2-1; TRBD1 might be the D (7 bases). The germline V gene encodes CDR1 DFQATT and CDR2 SNEGSKA (reference sequence). With 4 bases removed from V and 0 bases from J, the gap between germline ends came to 22 bases. The CDR3 sequence is 18 residues long. CDR3 sequence: CSATRDSAGRSSYNEQFF. DNA for the CDR3: TGCAGTGCTACCCGGGACAGTGCGGGACGGAGCTCCTACAATGAGCAGTTCTTC.

This clonotype was found many times. The V gene is TRBV2, the J gene TRBJ1-2; D perhaps matches TRBD1 (6 bases). With 2 bases removed from V and 3 bases from J, the gap between germline ends came to 10 bases. In germline, CDR1 is SNHLY, CDR2 FYNNEI. The CDR3 runs to 14 residues. CDR3 region: CASSERGADYGYTF. The CDR3 DNA is TGTGCCAGCAGTGAAAGGGGGGCGGACTATGGCTACACCTTC. The full variable domain, its missing parts supplied by reference TRBV2 and TRBJ1-2, is EPEVTQTPSHQVTQMGQEVILRCVPISNHLYFYWYRQILGQKVEFLVSFYNNEISEKSEIFDDQFSVERPDGSNFTLKIRSTKLEDSAMYFCASSERGADYGYTFGSGTRLTVV.

This clonotype was detected many times. The chain employs TRBV5-1 and TRBJ2-3, with TRBD2 identical over 7 bases. Germline CDR1 reads SGHRS; CDR2 reads YFSETQ. There are 14 residues in the CDR3. J was trimmed by 3 bases and V by 6 bases; bases with no gene match: 7. The CDR3 bases are TGCGCCAGCAAGGTGGCTAGCGGTACAGATACGCAGTATTTT. Its translation: CASKVASGTDTQYF.

The rearrangement links TRBV12-3 or TRBV12-4 to TRBJ1-1; 10 bases are shared with TRBD1. After removal of 6 bases from V and 5 bases from J, the junction contained 9 bases not matched to a gene. CDR3 length: 15 amino acids. The CDR3 coding sequence is TGTGCCAGCAGCCCTAGGGACAGGGGCGTAACTGAAGCTTTCTTT. Amino acid sequence: CASSPRDRGVTEAFF.

This clonotype was seen repeatedly, ten times or more. The rearrangement links TRBV5-1 to TRBJ1-1, with TRBD1 as a possible D gene (5 bases). The germline V gene has CDR1 SGHRS and CDR2 YFSETQ. V shed 3 bases and J shed 1 base, with 10 bases lying between them. The CDR3 covers 14 residues. The CDR3 sequence is CASSSLGQNTEAFF. As DNA, the CDR3 is TGCGCCAGCAGCTCCCTTGGACAGAACACTGAAGCTTTCTTT.

At least ten counts were recorded for this clonotype. The rearrangement joins TRBV15 to TRBJ1-3, with D uncertain. This CDR3 region has 15 residues. The germline V gene encodes CDR1 LNHNV and CDR2 YYDKDF (reference sequence). V was shortened by 3 bases and J by 0 bases, with 9 bases between the two germline ends. The CDR3 is CATSRRETSGNTIYF. DNA of the CDR3: TGTGCCACCAGCAGGCGGGAGACCTCTGGAAACACCATATATTTT.

With respect to this clonotype: It is unclear where the CDR3 begins or ends on the DNA, so no DNA is shown, and the CDR3 is as TCRdb lists it. The rearrangement uses TRBV20-1 and TRBJ2-3; the table names TRBD1, a call not compared with the DNA. The CDR3 length equals 21 residues, ends included. CDR1 is DFQATT and CDR2 is SNEGSKA in the germline V gene (reference sequence). This CDR3 reads CSARWVQETQYFGPGTDTQYF.

This clonotype was found many times. The chain links TRBV4-1 to TRBJ2-3; TRBD2 matches 11 bases. Looked up from germline, CDR1 is MGHRA and CDR2 is YSYEKL. This CDR3 comprises 21 residues. Unmatched junction bases numbered 14, after V lost 0 bases and J lost 0 bases. In DNA form, the CDR3 reads TGCGCCAGCAGCCAAGATAGGGCTAGCGGGAGGTTTGTTCCGAGCACAGATACGCAGTATTTT. Translated, it gives CASSQDRASGRFVPSTDTQYF.